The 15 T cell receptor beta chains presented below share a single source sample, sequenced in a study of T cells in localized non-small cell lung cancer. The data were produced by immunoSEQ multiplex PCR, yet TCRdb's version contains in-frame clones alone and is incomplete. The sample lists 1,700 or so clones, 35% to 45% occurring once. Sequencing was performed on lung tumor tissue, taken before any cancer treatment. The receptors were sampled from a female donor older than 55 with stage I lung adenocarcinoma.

The CDR3 coding sequence is TGTGCCAGCAGCCCCGGGACAGCGGAAGGGGCCAACGTCCTGACTTTC. It codes for CASSPGTAEGANVLTF. The chain is built from TRBV11-3 and TRBJ2-6; 7 nucleotides align to TRBD1. Germline V gene sequence: CDR1 SGHNT, CDR2 YENEEA. V was pared by 5 bases and J by 4 bases, with 8 bases of the junction left unmatched. This CDR3 has 16 amino acids.

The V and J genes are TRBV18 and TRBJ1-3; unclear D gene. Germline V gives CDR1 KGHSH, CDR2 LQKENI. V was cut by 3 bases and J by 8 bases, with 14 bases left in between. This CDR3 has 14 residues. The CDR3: CASSPPLAVDTIYF. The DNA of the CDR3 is TGTGCCAGCTCACCCCCATTGGCAGTAGACACCATATATTTT.

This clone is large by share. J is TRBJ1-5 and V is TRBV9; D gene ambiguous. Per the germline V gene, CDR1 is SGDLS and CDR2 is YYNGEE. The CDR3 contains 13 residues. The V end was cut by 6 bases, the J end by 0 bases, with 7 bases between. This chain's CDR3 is CASIRDSNQPQHF. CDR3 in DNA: TGTGCCAGCATAAGGGATAGCAATCAGCCCCAGCATTTT. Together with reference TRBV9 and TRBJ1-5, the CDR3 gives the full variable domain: DSGVTQTPKHLITATGQRVTLRCSPRSGDLSVYWYQQSLDQGLQFLIQYYNGEERAKGNILERFSAQQFPDLHSELNLSSLELGDSALYFCASIRDSNQPQHFGDGTRLSIL.

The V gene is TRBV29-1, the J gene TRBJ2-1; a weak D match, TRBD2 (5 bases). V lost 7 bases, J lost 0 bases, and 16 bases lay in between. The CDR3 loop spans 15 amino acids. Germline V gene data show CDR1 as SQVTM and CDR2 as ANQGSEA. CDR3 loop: CSAERRSISYNEQFF. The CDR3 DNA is TGCAGCGCCGAGCGGCGCAGTATCTCCTACAATGAGCAGTTCTTC.

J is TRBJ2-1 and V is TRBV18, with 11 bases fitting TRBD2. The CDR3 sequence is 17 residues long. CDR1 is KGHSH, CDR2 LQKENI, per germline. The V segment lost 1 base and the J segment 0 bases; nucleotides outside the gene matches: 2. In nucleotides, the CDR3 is TGTGCCAGCTCACCACTAGCGGGGGGGAGCTCCTACAATGAGCAGTTCTTC. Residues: CASSPLAGGSSYNEQFF.

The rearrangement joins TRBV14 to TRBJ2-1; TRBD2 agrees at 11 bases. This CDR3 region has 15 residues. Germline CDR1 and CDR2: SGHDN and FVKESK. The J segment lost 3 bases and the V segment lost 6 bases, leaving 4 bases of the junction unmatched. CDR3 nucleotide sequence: TGTGCCAGCAGTTCGCTAGCGGGGGGCTACAATGAGCAGTTCTTC. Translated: CASSSLAGGYNEQFF.

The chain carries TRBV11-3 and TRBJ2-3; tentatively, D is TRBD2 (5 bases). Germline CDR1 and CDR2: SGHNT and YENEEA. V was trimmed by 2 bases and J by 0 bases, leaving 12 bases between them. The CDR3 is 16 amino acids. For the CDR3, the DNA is TGTGCCAGCAGCTTACGACTGTCGGGAAGCACAGATACGCAGTATTTT. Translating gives CASSLRLSGSTDTQYF.

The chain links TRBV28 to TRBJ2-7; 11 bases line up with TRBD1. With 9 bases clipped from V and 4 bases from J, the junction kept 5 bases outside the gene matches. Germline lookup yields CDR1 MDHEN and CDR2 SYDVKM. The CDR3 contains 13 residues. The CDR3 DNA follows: TGTGCCAGGGGGGACAGGGGGATATACGAGCAGTACGTC. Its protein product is CARGDRGIYEQYV.

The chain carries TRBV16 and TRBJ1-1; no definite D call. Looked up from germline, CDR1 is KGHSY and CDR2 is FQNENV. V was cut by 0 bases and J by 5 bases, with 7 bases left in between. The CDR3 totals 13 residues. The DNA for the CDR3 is TGTGCCAGCAGCCAATCCTTGGCAACTGAAGCTTTCTTT. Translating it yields CASSQSLATEAFF.

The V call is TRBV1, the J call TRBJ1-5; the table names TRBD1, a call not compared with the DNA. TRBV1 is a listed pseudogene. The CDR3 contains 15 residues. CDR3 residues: CASSLSQGVGQPQHF. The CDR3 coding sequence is TGCGCCAGCAGCCTTTCTCAGGGTGTAGGTCAGCCCCAGCATTTT.

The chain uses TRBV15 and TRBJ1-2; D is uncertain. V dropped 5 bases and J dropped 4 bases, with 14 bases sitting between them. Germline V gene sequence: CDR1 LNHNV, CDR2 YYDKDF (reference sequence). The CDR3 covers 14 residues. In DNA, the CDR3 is TGTGCCACCAGCCGGCCCGGGGTGGGCTATGGCTACACCTTC. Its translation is CATSRPGVGYGYTF.

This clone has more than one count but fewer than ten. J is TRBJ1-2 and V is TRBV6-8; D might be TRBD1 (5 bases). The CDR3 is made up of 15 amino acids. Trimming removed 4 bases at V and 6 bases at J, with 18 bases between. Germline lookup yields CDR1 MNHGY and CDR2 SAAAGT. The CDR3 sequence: CASSLLLGDGHGYTF. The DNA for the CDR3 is TGTGCCAGCAGTTTACTCCTAGGGGATGGTCATGGCTACACCTTC.

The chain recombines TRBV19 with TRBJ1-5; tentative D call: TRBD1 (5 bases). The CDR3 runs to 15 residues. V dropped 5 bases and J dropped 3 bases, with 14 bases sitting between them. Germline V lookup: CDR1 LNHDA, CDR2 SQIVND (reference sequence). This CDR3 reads CASSRGEWVNQPQHF. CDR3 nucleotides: TGTGCCAGTAGTCGGGGGGAATGGGTCAATCAGCCCCAGCATTTT.

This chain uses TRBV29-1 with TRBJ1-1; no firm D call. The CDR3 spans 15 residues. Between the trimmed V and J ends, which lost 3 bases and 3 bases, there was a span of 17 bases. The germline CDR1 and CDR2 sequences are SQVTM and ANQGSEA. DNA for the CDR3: TGCAGCGTTGATGGGGAGGGCGGGAGGTACACTGAAGCTTTCTTT. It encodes CSVDGEGGRYTEAFF.

This CDR3 reads CASITTGDGEAFF. In DNA form, the CDR3 reads TGTGCCAGTATCACGACAGGGGACGGTGAAGCTTTCTTT. This chain links TRBV19 with TRBJ1-1, with TRBD1 identical over 8 bases. Unmatched junction bases numbered 8, after V lost 7 bases and J lost 7 bases. The CDR3 extends over 13 amino acids. CDR1 is LNHDA, CDR2 SQIVND, per germline (reference sequence).